The source of this TCR beta chain is a study of T cells in Graves' hyperthyroidism and ophthalmopathy. Study-level findings and limits: Prediction of ophthalmopathy progression came a median roughly 6.4 months pre-onset.

From germline, CDR1 is MDHEN and CDR2 SYDVKM. The CDR3 spans 18 residues. The ends lost 3 bases at V and 0 bases at J; junction bases unmatched: 10. In regard to this clonotype: Its antigen remains unidentified.

Newly diagnosed hyperthyroidism, duration under 2 months, in patients aged 18 to 65. The TCR beta CDR3 regions underwent amplification using RNA transcripts as the source. HTBI primers were the set used in a first-round RT-PCR of the TCR CDR3. TCRdb reanalysed the multiplex PCR reads using MiXCR and keeps one entry per CDR3 protein. The table shows roughly 200,000 distinct CDR3 sequences, with about a sixth occurring only once. This chain links TRBV28 with TRBJ1-3, with TRBD1 matching 8 bases. The specimen was blood. This clonotype originated in a woman aged 45-60 years with Graves' hyperthyroidism. CDR3 in DNA: TGTGCCAGCAGTTTCTATGCGACAGGGGCCCACTCTGGAAACACCATATATTTT. This codes for CASSFYATGAHSGNTIYF.